The source of this T cell receptor beta chain is a study of blood T cell repertoires in COVID-19. About the study: T cells, B-cell-depleted T cells, or PBMCs supplied cDNA or gDNA.

The ends lost 1 base at V and 3 bases at J; junction bases unmatched: 1. The CDR3 is 15 amino acids. Per germline, CDR1 SGHTA and CDR2 FQGNSA. Study processing details: The authors estimated nucleated cell counts from reference gene primer amplification. Here immunoSEQ multiplex PCR was the method, and the copy in TCRdb shows in-frame clones only, minus some. The V and J calls and the clone size are those of that table, but D and trimming were determined from the DNA. The sample carries around 250,000 clones, approximately 87% recorded once. The chain recombines TRBV7-2 with TRBJ2-2, with TRBD1 matching over 8 bases. The receptor's source is a man in his sixties who had recovered from COVID-19. Input material: peripheral blood. In nucleotides, the CDR3 is TGTGCCAGCAGCTTAGGGACAGGGTACACCGGGGAGCTGTTTTTT. Its protein is CASSLGTGYTGELFF.